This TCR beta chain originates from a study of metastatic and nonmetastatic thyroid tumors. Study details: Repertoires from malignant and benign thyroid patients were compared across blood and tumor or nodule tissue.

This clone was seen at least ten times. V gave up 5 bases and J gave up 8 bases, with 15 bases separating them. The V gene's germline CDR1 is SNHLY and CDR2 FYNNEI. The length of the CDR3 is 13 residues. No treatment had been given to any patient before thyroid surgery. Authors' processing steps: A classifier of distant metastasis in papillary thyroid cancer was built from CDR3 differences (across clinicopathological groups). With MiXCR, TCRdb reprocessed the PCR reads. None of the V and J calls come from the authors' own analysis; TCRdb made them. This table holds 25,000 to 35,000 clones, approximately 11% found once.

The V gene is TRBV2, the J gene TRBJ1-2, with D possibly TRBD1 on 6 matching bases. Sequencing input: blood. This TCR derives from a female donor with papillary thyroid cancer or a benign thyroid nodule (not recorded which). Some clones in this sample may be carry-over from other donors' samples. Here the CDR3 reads CASSWDTTGGYTF. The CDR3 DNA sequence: TGTGCCAGCAGTTGGGACACGACGGGGGGCTACACCTTC. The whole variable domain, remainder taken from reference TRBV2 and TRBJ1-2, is EPEVTQTPSHQVTQMGQEVILRCVPISNHLYFYWYRQILGQKVEFLVSFYNNEISEKSEIFDDQFSVERPDGSNFTLKIRSTKLEDSAMYFCASSWDTTGGYTFGSGTRLTVV.